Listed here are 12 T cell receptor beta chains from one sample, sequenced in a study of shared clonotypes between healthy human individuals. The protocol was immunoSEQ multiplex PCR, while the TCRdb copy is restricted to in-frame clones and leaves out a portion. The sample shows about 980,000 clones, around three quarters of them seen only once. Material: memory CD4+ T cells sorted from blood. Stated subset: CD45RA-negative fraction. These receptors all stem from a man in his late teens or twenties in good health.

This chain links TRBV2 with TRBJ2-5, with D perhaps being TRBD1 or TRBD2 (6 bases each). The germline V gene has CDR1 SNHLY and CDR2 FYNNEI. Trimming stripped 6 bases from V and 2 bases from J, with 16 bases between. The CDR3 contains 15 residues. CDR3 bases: TGTGCCAGCAGCACAGGGAGGTTAGGACAAGAGACCCAGTACTTC. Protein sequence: CASSTGRLGQETQYF.

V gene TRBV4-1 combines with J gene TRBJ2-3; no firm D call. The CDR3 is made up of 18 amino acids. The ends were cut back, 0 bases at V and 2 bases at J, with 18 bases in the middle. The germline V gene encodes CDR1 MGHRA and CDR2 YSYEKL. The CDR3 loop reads CASSQDLSGPLSTDTQYF. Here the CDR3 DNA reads TGCGCCAGCAGCCAAGATCTATCGGGTCCCTTATCCACAGATACGCAGTATTTT.

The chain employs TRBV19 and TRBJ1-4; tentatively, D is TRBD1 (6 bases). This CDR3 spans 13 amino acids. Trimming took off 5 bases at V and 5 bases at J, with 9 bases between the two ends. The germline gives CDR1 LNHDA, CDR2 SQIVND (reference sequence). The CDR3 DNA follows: TGTGCCAGTAGTCCAACAGGGAATGAAAAACTGTTTTTT. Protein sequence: CASSPTGNEKLFF.

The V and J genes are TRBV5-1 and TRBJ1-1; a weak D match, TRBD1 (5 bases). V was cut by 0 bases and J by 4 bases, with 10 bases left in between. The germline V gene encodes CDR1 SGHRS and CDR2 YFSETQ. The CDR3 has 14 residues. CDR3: CASSLVPGPTEAFF. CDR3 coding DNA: TGCGCCAGCAGCTTGGTACCAGGGCCCACTGAAGCTTTCTTT.

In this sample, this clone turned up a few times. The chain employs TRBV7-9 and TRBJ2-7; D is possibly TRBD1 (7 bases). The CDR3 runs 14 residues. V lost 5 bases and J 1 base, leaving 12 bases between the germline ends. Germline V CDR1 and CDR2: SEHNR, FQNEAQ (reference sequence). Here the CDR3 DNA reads TGTGCCAGCAGCATCGCGGGACAGTCCTACGAGCAGTACTTC. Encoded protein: CASSIAGQSYEQYF.

The CDR3, as DNA: TGTGCCAGCAGTGAACAGGGTCTGTACCCAGAAGTAGGCTACACCTTC. This sequence encodes CASSEQGLYPEVGYTF. The J gene is TRBJ1-2, the V gene TRBV2; D may be TRBD1 (5 bases). This CDR3 comprises 16 residues. The germline V gene encodes CDR1 SNHLY and CDR2 FYNNEI. Between the trimmed V and J ends, which lost 2 bases and 8 bases, there was a span of 21 bases.

The CDR3 DNA sequence: TGTGCCATCAGTGATTCCGGGACAGGGAATCAGCCCCAGCATTTT. Translation: CAISDSGTGNQPQHF. This chain joins TRBV10-3 and TRBJ1-5; 9 bases map to TRBD1. This CDR3 spans 15 amino acids. Trimming removed 3 bases from V and 4 bases from J; junction bases left unmatched: 4. Germline V gene lookup returns CDR1 ENHRY and CDR2 SYGVKD.

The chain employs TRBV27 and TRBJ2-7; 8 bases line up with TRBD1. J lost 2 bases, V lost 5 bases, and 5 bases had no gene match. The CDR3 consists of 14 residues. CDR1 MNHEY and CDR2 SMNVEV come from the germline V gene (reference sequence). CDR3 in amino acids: CASSRQGSTYEQYF. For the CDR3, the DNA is TGTGCCAGCAGTAGACAGGGGTCCACCTACGAGCAGTACTTC.

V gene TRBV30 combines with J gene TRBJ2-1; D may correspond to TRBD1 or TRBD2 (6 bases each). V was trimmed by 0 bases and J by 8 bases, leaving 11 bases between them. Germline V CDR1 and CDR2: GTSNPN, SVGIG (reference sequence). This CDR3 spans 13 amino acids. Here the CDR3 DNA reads TGTGCCTGGAGTGTACCCGGGGGCGATGAGCAGTTCTTC. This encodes CAWSVPGGDEQFF.

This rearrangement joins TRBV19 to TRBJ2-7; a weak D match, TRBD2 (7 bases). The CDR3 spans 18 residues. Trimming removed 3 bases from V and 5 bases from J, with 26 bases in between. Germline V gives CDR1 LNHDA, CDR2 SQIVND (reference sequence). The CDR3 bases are TGTGCCAGTAGTATGGCGGCTATAGGGGGGGCCAAGAGGAACGAGCAGTACTTC. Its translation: CASSMAAIGGAKRNEQYF. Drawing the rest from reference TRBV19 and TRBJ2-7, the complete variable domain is DGGITQSPKYLFRKEGQNVTLSCEQNLNHDAMYWYRQDPGQGLRLIYYSQIVNDFQKGDIAEGYSVSREKKESFPLTVTSAQKNPTAFYLCASSMAAIGGAKRNEQYFGPGTRLTVT.

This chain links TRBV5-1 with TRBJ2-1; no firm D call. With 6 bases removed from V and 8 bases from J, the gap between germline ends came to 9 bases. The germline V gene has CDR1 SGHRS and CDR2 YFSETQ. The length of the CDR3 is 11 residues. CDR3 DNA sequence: TGCGCCAGCACCGCCCCCCATGAGCAGTTCTTC. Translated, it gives CASTAPHEQFF.

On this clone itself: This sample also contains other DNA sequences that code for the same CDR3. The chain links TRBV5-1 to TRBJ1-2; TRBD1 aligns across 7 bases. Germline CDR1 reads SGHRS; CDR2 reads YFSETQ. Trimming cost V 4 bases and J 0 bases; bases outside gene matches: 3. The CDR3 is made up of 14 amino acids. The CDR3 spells CASSLGTANYGYTF. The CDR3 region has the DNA TGCGCCAGCAGCCTAGGGACAGCTAACTATGGCTACACCTTC.